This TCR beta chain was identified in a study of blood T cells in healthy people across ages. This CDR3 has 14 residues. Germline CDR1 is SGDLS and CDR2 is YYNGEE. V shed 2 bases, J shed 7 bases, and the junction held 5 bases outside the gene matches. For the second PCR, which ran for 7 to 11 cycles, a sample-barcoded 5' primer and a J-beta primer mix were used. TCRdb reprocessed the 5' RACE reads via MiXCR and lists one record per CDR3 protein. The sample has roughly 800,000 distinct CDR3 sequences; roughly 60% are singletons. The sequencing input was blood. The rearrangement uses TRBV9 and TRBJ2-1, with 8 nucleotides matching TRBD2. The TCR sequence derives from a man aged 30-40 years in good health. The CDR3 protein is CASSVSGDGNEQFF. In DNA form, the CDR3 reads TGTGCCAGCAGCGTTAGCGGGGACGGGAATGAGCAGTTCTTC.